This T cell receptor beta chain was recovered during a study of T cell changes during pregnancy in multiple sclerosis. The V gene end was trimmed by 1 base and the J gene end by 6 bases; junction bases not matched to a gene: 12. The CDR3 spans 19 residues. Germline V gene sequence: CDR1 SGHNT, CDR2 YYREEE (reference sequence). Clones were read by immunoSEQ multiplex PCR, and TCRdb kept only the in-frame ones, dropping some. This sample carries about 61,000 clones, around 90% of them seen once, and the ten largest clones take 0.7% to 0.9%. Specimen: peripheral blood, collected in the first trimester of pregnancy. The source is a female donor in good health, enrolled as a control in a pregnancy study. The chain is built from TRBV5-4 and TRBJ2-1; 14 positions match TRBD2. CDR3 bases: TGTGCCAGCAGCTTGTGGGACCCGGGACTAGCGGGGGAACTCAATGAGCAGTTCTTC. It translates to CASSLWDPGLAGELNEQFF.